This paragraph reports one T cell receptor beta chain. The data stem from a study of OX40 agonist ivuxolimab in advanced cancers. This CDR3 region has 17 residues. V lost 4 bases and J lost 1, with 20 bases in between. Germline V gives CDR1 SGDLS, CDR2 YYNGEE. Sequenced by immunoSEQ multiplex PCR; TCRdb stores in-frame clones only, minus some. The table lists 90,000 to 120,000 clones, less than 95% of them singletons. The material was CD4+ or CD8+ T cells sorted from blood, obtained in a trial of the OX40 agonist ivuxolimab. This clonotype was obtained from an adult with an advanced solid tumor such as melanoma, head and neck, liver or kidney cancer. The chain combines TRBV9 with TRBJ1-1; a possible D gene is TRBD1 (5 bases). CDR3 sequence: CASSLAFGAGQNTEAFF. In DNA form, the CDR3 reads TGTGCCAGCAGCCTTGCGTTCGGGGCGGGCCAGAACACTGAAGCTTTCTTT.